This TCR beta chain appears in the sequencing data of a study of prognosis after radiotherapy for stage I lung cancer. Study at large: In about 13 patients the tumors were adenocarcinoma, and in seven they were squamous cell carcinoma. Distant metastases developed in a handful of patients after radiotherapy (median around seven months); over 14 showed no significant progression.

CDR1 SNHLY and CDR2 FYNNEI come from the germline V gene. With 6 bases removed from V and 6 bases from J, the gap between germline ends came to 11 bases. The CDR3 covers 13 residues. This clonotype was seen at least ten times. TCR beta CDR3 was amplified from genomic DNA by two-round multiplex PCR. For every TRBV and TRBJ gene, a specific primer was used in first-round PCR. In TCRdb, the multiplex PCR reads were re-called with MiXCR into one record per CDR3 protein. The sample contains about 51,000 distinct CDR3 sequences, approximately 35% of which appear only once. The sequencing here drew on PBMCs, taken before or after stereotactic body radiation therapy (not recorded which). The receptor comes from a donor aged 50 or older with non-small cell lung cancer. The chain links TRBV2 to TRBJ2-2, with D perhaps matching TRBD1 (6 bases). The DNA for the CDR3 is TGTGCCAGCAGGGTCACAGGGTCCGGGGAGCTGTTTTTT. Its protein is CASRVTGSGELFF.